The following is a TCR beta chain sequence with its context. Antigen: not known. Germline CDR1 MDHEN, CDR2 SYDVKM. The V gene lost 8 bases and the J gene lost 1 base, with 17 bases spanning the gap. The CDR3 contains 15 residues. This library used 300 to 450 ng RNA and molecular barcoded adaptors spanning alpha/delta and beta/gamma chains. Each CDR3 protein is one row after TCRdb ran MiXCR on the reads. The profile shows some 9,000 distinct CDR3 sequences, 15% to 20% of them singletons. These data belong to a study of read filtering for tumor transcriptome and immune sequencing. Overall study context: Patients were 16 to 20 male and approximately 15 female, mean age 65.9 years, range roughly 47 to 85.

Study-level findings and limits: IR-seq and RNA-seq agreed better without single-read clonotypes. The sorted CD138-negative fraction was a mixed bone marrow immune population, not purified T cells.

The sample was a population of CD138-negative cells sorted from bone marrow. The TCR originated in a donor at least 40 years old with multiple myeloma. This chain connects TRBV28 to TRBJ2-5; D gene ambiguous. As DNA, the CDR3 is TGTGCCAGCTCCCCACAAACTACAAGCCAAGAGACCCAGTACTTC. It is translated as CASSPQTTSQETQYF.